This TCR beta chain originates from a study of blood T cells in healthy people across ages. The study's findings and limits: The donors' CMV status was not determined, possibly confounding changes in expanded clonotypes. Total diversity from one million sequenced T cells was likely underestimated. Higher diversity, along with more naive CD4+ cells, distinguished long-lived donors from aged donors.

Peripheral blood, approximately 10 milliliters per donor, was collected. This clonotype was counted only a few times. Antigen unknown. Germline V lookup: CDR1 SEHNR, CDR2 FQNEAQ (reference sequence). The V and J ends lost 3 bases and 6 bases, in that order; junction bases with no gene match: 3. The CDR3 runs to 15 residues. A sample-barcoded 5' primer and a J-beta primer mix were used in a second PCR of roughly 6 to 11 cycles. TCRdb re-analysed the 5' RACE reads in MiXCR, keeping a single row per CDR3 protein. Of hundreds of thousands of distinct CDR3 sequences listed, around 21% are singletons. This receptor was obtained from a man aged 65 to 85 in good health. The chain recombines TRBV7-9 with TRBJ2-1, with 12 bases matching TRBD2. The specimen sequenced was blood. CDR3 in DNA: TGTGCCAGCAGCTTGACTAGCGGGAGCCGCAATGAGCAGTTCTTC. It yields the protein CASSLTSGSRNEQFF.